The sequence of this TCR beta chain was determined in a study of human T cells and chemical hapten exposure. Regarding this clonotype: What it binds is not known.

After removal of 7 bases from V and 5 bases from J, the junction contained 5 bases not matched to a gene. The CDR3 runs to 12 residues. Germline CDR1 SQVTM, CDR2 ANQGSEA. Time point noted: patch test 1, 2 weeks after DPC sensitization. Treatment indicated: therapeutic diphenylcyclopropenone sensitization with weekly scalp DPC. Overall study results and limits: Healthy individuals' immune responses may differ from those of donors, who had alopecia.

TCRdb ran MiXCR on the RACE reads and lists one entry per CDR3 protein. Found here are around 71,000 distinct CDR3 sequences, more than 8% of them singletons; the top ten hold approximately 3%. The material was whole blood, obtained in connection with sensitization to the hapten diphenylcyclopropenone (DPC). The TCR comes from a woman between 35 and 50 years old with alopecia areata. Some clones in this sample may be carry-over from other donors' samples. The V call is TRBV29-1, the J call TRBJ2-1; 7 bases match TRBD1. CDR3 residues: CSATGIHNEQFF. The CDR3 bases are TGCAGCGCGACAGGGATCCACAATGAGCAGTTCTTC.